The sequence of this T cell receptor beta chain was determined in a study of T cell responses to AZD1222 COVID-19 vaccine. The study, taken as a whole, reports: There were vaccine-associated CD4 TCRs across spike, dominant at 160-218 and 743-854. Among the donors, most were white British and more were female, and clonal diversity was possibly underestimated. Close to half of spike-specific TCRs reportedly recognize unmutated variant regions.

A few counts support this clone. Its antigen is undetermined. The data were produced by immunoSEQ multiplex PCR, yet TCRdb's version contains in-frame clones alone and is incomplete. The sample has 120,000 or so clones, approximately 88% seen once. Germline lookup yields CDR1 SNHLY and CDR2 FYNNEI. The CDR3 runs 13 residues. V dropped 8 bases and J dropped 5 bases, with 13 bases sitting between them. This sequence originates from an adult in good health. The sequencing used peripheral blood, collected on day 0 of AZD1222 vaccination. The chain has TRBV2 and TRBJ1-5; D not certain. The CDR3 DNA is TGTGCCAGCGAGTACGATTCTTATCAGCCCCAGCATTTT. Protein: CASEYDSYQPQHF.